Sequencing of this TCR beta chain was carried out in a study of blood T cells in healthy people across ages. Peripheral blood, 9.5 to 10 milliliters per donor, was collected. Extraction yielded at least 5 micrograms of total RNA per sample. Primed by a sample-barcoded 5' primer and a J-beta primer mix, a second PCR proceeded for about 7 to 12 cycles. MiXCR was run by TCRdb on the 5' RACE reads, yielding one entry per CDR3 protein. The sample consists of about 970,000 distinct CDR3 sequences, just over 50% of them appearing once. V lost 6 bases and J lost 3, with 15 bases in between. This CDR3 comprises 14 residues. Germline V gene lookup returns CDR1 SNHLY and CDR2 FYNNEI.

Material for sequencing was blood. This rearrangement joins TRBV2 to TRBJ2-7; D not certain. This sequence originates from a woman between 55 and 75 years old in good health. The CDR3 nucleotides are TGTGCCAGCAGCGACTTAAAGGGATTCTACGAGCAGTACTTC. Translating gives CASSDLKGFYEQYF.